The 27 T cell receptor beta chains reported below all come from one sample, sequenced in a study of blood T cell repertoires in COVID-19 (dated by TCRdb to the early 2020s). Library creation used the immunoSEQ multiplex PCR assay. The immuneACCESS repertoire file appears here via TCRdb, limited to in-frame rearrangements. These files lack a portion of the clones; in checked studies, under half of the deficit traces to unresolved V genes, and the cause of the others is not known. The sample data list over 400,000 clones, and 70% to 90% of these were observed just once. Around 7.9% of the sample is in the top ten clones. Sequencing used PBMCs or T cells enriched from blood (not recorded which). The receptors here all came from a woman aged 55-69 years who had recovered from COVID-19.

For this clone: The sample holds other DNA sequences that translate to the same CDR3. J is TRBJ1-1 and V is TRBV2, with D possibly matching TRBD1 (5 bases). CDR1 is SNHLY, CDR2 FYNNEI, per germline. This CDR3 has 13 amino acids. Trimming pared 4 bases from V and 2 bases from J, leaving 8 bases between. CDR3 nucleotides: TGTGCCAGCAGTGTCGGGGGTAACACTGAAGCTTTCTTT. Translation gives CASSVGGNTEAFF.

V is TRBV11-2 and J is TRBJ1-1; D is ambiguous. With 3 bases removed from V and 0 bases from J, the gap between germline ends came to 8 bases. Germline V CDR1 and CDR2: SGHAT, FQNNGV. This CDR3 comprises 14 residues. The DNA of the CDR3 is TGTGCCAGCAGCTTTGCAGGATTGAACACTGAAGCTTTCTTT. This encodes CASSFAGLNTEAFF.

The genes are TRBV15 and TRBJ2-7; 8 bases map to TRBD2. There are 15 residues in the CDR3. Germline lookup yields CDR1 LNHNV and CDR2 YYDKDF (reference sequence). The junction had 7 bases not matched to a gene; V was cut back by 5 bases and J by 1 base. CDR3 in amino acids: CATSEQGLESYEQYF. The CDR3 DNA follows: TGTGCCACCAGCGAACAGGGACTAGAATCCTACGAGCAGTACTTC.

This chain uses TRBV7-8 with TRBJ2-2, with D uncertain. This CDR3 contains 14 residues. V lost 5 bases, J lost 1 base, and 8 bases lay in between. The V gene's germline CDR1 is SGHVS and CDR2 FQNEAQ. The CDR3 coding sequence is TGTGCCAGCAGCCCCCTCTTGAACACCGGGGAGCTGTTTTTT. As protein: CASSPLLNTGELFF.

Points on this clone: It is unclear where the CDR3 begins or ends on the DNA, so no DNA is shown, and the CDR3 is as TCRdb lists it. CDR3 amino acids: CASPRAAWAEGNEQYV. The chain employs TRBV21-1 and TRBJ2-7; TRBD1, the table's D call, lacks a check against the DNA. TRBV21-1 is shown as a pseudogene. The CDR3 length equals 16 residues, ends included.

The V call is TRBV11-3, the J call TRBJ2-1; 8 nucleotides agree with TRBD1. This CDR3 spans 14 amino acids. Looked up from germline, CDR1 is SGHNT and CDR2 is YENEEA. Trimming cost V 3 bases and J 6 bases; bases outside gene matches: 4. CDR3 residues: CASSFRGLSNEQFF. The CDR3 DNA follows: TGTGCCAGCAGCTTCAGGGGGCTTAGCAATGAGCAGTTCTTC.

The chain links TRBV10-3 to TRBJ1-2, with 7 bases that match TRBD1. This CDR3 spans 14 amino acids. Unmatched junction bases numbered 8, after V lost 6 bases and J lost 4 bases. Germline-derived CDR1 and CDR2 are ENHRY and SYGVKD. The CDR3 nucleotides are TGTGCCATCAGGGACGGACAGGACCCCTATGGCTACACCTTC. Translated, it gives CAIRDGQDPYGYTF.

The chain carries TRBV24-1 and TRBJ2-7; 7 bases are a match to TRBD1. Trimming at V came to 7 bases and at J to 0 bases, leaving 8 bases not matched to a gene. Germline values: CDR1 KGHDR, CDR2 SFDVKD. The CDR3 totals 15 residues. CDR3 region: CATRTTGASSYEQYV. The CDR3 DNA follows: TGTGCCACCAGGACCACAGGGGCAAGCTCCTACGAGCAGTACGTC.

V is TRBV24-1 and J is TRBJ2-3, with a possible D match to TRBD1 (6 bases). The germline gives CDR1 KGHDR, CDR2 SFDVKD. Trimming pared 4 bases from V and 6 bases from J, leaving 10 bases between. The length of the CDR3 is 13 residues. CDR3 region: CATSDTGLDTQYF. As DNA, the CDR3 is TGTGCCACCAGTGACACAGGGCTGGATACGCAGTATTTT.

This chain links TRBV7-9 with TRBJ2-2, with 9 bases that match TRBD2. Trimming cost V 5 bases and J 3 bases; bases outside gene matches: 10. Germline V gene sequence: CDR1 SEHNR, CDR2 FQNEAQ (reference sequence). This CDR3 comprises 17 residues. The CDR3 DNA is TGTGCCAGCAGCGGCGTGGGCGGGGGGGCCCACACCGGGGAGCTGTTTTTT. The encoded protein is CASSGVGGGAHTGELFF.

The rearrangement links TRBV2 to TRBJ2-3, with 10 bases aligning to TRBD2. The V gene's germline CDR1 is SNHLY and CDR2 FYNNEI. The V and J ends lost 5 bases and 2 bases, in that order; junction bases with no gene match: 4. The CDR3 spans 15 residues. The CDR3 here is CASSSGGALTDTQYF. CDR3 sequence (DNA): TGTGCCAGCAGTAGCGGGGGGGCCCTCACAGATACGCAGTATTTT.

The chain is built from TRBV12-3 or TRBV12-4 and TRBJ2-5, with 7 bases matching TRBD1. The CDR3 sequence is 13 residues long. Losses at the gene ends were 5 bases for V and 6 bases for J; bases not matched to a gene: 6. The CDR3 sequence is CASSPDRVKTQYF. The CDR3 DNA reads TGTGCCAGCAGTCCCGACAGGGTGAAGACCCAGTACTTC.

The chain uses TRBV9 and TRBJ2-1; 12 nucleotides match TRBD2. Trimming removed 0 bases from V and 7 bases from J; junction bases left unmatched: 5. The CDR3 length is 16 residues. Germline CDR1 and CDR2: SGDLS and YYNGEE. This chain's CDR3 is CASSVASGGAVNEQFF. The CDR3 nucleotides are TGTGCCAGCAGCGTAGCTAGCGGGGGGGCCGTGAATGAGCAGTTCTTC.

The V call is TRBV28, the J call TRBJ1-1, with TRBD1 identical over 7 bases. Unmatched junction bases numbered 9, after V lost 6 bases and J lost 5 bases. The CDR3 extends over 14 amino acids. Germline CDR1 is MDHEN and CDR2 is SYDVKM. The CDR3 loop reads CASRERGRLTEAFF. The DNA for the CDR3 is TGTGCCAGCAGGGAAAGGGGGCGTTTGACTGAAGCTTTCTTT.

The chain recombines TRBV11-3 with TRBJ2-7, with TRBD2 matching 7 bases. The CDR3 extends over 13 amino acids. J gave up 3 bases and V 3 bases, and 2 bases lay outside the gene matches. Germline-derived CDR1 and CDR2 are SGHNT and YENEEA. The CDR3 region is CASSLAGVYEQYF. The CDR3 DNA follows: TGTGCCAGCAGCTTGGCGGGGGTCTACGAGCAGTACTTC.

The chain is built from TRBV21-1 and TRBJ2-6; the table's D call of TRBD1 was not tested on the DNA. TRBV21-1 is listed as a pseudogene. The CDR3 loop spans 23 amino acids. CDR3 region: CASSKVRGTQNIGLSSGANVLTF. CDR3 in DNA: TGTGCCAGCAGCAAAGTGAGGGGGACCCAGAACATCGGACTCAGCTCTGGGGCCAACGTCCTGACTTTC.

The V call is TRBV6-5, the J call TRBJ1-2, with D perhaps matching TRBD1 (6 bases). Per germline, CDR1 MNHEY and CDR2 SVGAGI. The V gene lost 0 bases and the J gene lost 6 bases, with 14 bases spanning the gap. The CDR3 loop spans 15 amino acids. The CDR3 coding sequence is TGTGCCAGCAGTTACTCCTGGCAGGGGTTAGATGGCTACACCTTC. Protein product: CASSYSWQGLDGYTF.

This chain links TRBV4-1 with TRBJ2-7; D is perhaps TRBD2 (5 bases). The germline V gene has CDR1 MGHRA and CDR2 YSYEKL. Trimming cost V 6 bases and J 2 bases, with 14 bases left between them. This CDR3 has 14 residues. The CDR3 spells CASSPTGKAYEQYF. DNA of the CDR3: TGCGCCAGCAGTCCGACCGGGAAAGCCTACGAGCAGTACTTC.

The chain has TRBV4-1 and TRBJ2-5; no clear D gene. This CDR3 is 14 amino acids long. With 1 base removed from V and 1 base from J, the gap between germline ends came to 7 bases. The V gene's germline CDR1 is MGHRA and CDR2 YSYEKL. The CDR3 DNA reads TGCGCCAGCAGCCAAGGTGGCAGCCAAGAGACCCAGTACTTC. Its translation is CASSQGGSQETQYF.

This chain connects TRBV19 to TRBJ1-6; D is uncertain. Trimming shortened V by 7 bases and J by 11 bases, and 15 bases separated the two germline ends. Germline assignment: CDR1 LNHDA and CDR2 SQIVND (reference sequence). This CDR3 region has 13 residues. CDR3 coding DNA: TGTGCCAGTAATCCCGCAGCCGGGACACCCCTCCACTTT. Encoded protein: CASNPAAGTPLHF.

The chain has TRBV6-6 and TRBJ1-4; D unresolved. Germline loops: CDR1 MNHNY, CDR2 SVGAGI (reference sequence). Trimming removed 6 bases at V and 8 bases at J, with 13 bases between. The CDR3 consists of 13 residues. Written as DNA, the CDR3 is TGTGCCAGCAGCCGCCGATCCGAGGAAAAACTGTTTTTT. Its protein product is CASSRRSEEKLFF.

The rearrangement joins TRBV7-8 to TRBJ2-7; D not resolved. CDR1 is SGHVS and CDR2 is FQNEAQ in the germline V gene. Between the trimmed V and J ends, which lost 4 bases and 2 bases, there was a span of 9 bases. This CDR3 has 13 amino acids. The CDR3 DNA reads TGTGCCAGCAGCTATGATCCTACCTACGAGCAGTACGTC. Translating gives CASSYDPTYEQYV.

CDR3 amino acids: CASSLMDKKNQPQHF. CDR3 bases: TGCGCCAGCAGCTTGATGGACAAGAAAAATCAGCCCCAGCATTTT. The V and J genes are TRBV5-1 and TRBJ1-5, with a possible D match to TRBD1 (5 bases). With 1 base removed from V and 4 bases from J, the gap between germline ends came to 12 bases. Per the germline V gene, CDR1 is SGHRS and CDR2 is YFSETQ. This CDR3 comprises 15 residues.

This chain links TRBV7-9 with TRBJ1-4; the D is unclear. CDR3 length equals 14 residues. In germline, CDR1 is SEHNR, CDR2 FQNEAQ (reference sequence). V lost 4 bases, J lost 8 bases, and 14 bases lay in between. CDR3 DNA: TGTGCCAGCAGCTCCTCCGGGTCCGCGGAAAAACTGTTTTTT. Protein: CASSSSGSAEKLFF.

This chain uses TRBV20-1 with TRBJ2-7; no clear D gene. This CDR3 is built from 10 residues. V gave up 3 bases and J gave up 11 bases, with 11 bases separating them. Germline-derived CDR1 and CDR2 are DFQATT and SNEGSKA (reference sequence). For the CDR3, the DNA is TGCAGTGCTAGGAACCCGGTGGAGTACTTC. It yields the protein CSARNPVEYF.

The genes are TRBV13 and TRBJ1-1; D perhaps matches TRBD1 (6 bases). The CDR3 loop spans 16 amino acids. CDR1 is PRHDT and CDR2 is FYEKMQ in the germline V gene (reference sequence). Trimming took off 0 bases at V and 3 bases at J, with 14 bases between the two ends. Here the CDR3 reads CASSLGPRGADTEAFF. In DNA form, the CDR3 reads TGTGCCAGCAGCTTAGGCCCTCGGGGGGCCGACACTGAAGCTTTCTTT. The whole variable domain, filled in from reference TRBV13 and TRBJ1-1, reads AAGVIQSPRHLIKEKRETATLKCYPIPRHDTVYWYQQGPGQDPQFLISFYEKMQSDKGSIPDRFSAQQFSDYHSELNMSSLELGDSALYFCASSLGPRGADTEAFFGQGTRLTVV.

This rearrangement joins TRBV1 to TRBJ2-7; the table's TRBD1 call for D was not verified on the DNA. TRBV1 is annotated as a pseudogene. CDR3 length: 15 amino acids. The CDR3 DNA sequence: TGCACCAGCAGCCAAGGGGTCCAGGGGCTGGAAGAGCAGTACTTC. Translating it yields CTSSQGVQGLEEQYF.